The 8 T cell receptor beta chains in this list originate from one sample, sequenced in a study of blood T cell repertoires in COVID-19. Repertoires were generated with immunoSEQ multiplex PCR, while TCRdb's copy carries only in-frame clones and drops some. Among roughly 290,000 clones listed, about 89% were seen once. The sequenced material came from peripheral blood. The receptor set was obtained from a man in his thirties or forties with acute or convalescent COVID-19.

The genes are TRBV18 and TRBJ2-2, with D tentatively TRBD1 (6 bases). Per germline, CDR1 KGHSH and CDR2 LQKENI. CDR3 length: 15 amino acids. V dropped 3 bases and J dropped 4 bases, with 12 bases sitting between them. CDR3 loop: CASSPEQGGTGELFF. The CDR3 bases are TGTGCCAGCTCACCGGAGCAAGGGGGCACCGGGGAGCTGTTTTTT.

Note on this clone: The junction departs from the called germline gene at one end, perhaps through a read error. The rearrangement uses TRBV6-6 and TRBJ1-4, with 9 bases fitting TRBD1. The CDR3 totals 16 residues. Germline CDR1 reads MNHNY; CDR2 reads SVGAGI (reference sequence). Here the CDR3 reads CASSHSAGTGNEKLFF. The CDR3 DNA follows: TGTGCCAGCAGTCACTCCGCCGGGACAGGGAATGAAAAACTGTTTTTT.

The V call is TRBV5-8, the J call TRBJ1-5, with unresolved D. The ends were cut back, 3 bases at V and 4 bases at J, with 8 bases in the middle. The CDR3 has 13 amino acids. The germline V gene has CDR1 SGHTS and CDR2 YDEGEE. The CDR3 bases are TGTGCCAGCAGCTGGTGGGAGAATCAGCCCCAGCATTTT. Translated, it gives CASSWWENQPQHF.

The chain couples TRBV5-1 to TRBJ1-1; TRBD1 might be the D (6 bases). This CDR3 comprises 16 residues. V was pared by 0 bases and J by 1 base, with 13 bases between. Germline CDR1 reads SGHRS; CDR2 reads YFSETQ. CDR3 sequence (DNA): TGCGCCAGCAGCTTGGCCAAGACAGGAAAGAACACTGAAGCTTTCTTT. Residues: CASSLAKTGKNTEAFF.

V and J are TRBV5-1 and TRBJ2-5; TRBD1 is a possible D gene (6 bases). CDR3 length: 13 residues. The V end lost 7 bases, the J end lost 2 bases, and 12 bases lay between the germline ends. Germline loops: CDR1 SGHRS, CDR2 YFSETQ. The CDR3 nucleotides read TGCGCCAGCGCGAACAGGGTTCAAGAGACCCAGTACTTC. Translation gives CASANRVQETQYF.

The chain recombines TRBV9 with TRBJ1-1; D ambiguous. Per germline, CDR1 SGDLS and CDR2 YYNGEE. The CDR3 is 13 amino acids. The V and J ends lost 4 bases and 5 bases respectively, with 12 bases between them. The CDR3 spells CASSYQTATEAFF. The CDR3, as DNA: TGTGCCAGCAGCTACCAAACAGCTACTGAAGCTTTCTTT. Variable domain in full (rest from reference TRBV9 and TRBJ1-1): DSGVTQTPKHLITATGQRVTLRCSPRSGDLSVYWYQQSLDQGLQFLIQYYNGEERAKGNILERFSAQQFPDLHSELNLSSLELGDSALYFCASSYQTATEAFFGQGTRLTVV.

The chain recombines TRBV18 with TRBJ2-2, with D perhaps matching TRBD2 (7 bases). This CDR3 spans 15 amino acids. The V end lost 3 bases, the J end lost 5 bases, and 13 bases lay between the germline ends. Germline CDR1 reads KGHSH; CDR2 reads LQKENI. The DNA of the CDR3 is TGTGCCAGCTCACCGGCGGGGGCTAATACCGGGGAGCTGTTTTTT. Its translation: CASSPAGANTGELFF.

The chain combines TRBV4-1 with TRBJ2-5; no reliable D call. This CDR3 region has 16 residues. Germline V CDR1 and CDR2: MGHRA, YSYEKL. Trimming pared 0 bases from V and 5 bases from J, leaving 16 bases between. CDR3 region: CASSQDLTPSRETQYF. For the CDR3, the DNA is TGCGCCAGCAGCCAAGATTTGACCCCCAGCAGGGAGACCCAGTACTTC.